The text below deals with one T cell receptor beta chain. Produced via immunoSEQ multiplex PCR; TCRdb's table is partial and in-frame only. The sample carries 130,000 to 150,000 clones, 70% to 90% recorded once. Clinical history reported by participants formed the basis on which cohorts were assigned. V shed 1 base, J shed 4 bases, and the junction held 1 base outside the gene matches. The CDR3 has 13 amino acids. This specimen comes from a study of blood T cell repertoires in COVID-19. Overall study context: From T cells, B-cell-depleted T cells, or PBMCs came the material, which was cDNA or gDNA.

This clonotype was sampled from a woman aged 35 to 49 who had recovered from COVID-19. The sequenced sample was PBMCs or T cells enriched from blood (not recorded which). This chain uses TRBV12-3 or TRBV12-4 with TRBJ2-7; 7 positions agree with TRBD2. Here the CDR3 DNA reads TGTGCCAGCAGTTTAGTTAGCGGGTACGAGCAGTACTTC. Encoded protein: CASSLVSGYEQYF.